One T cell receptor (beta chain) is described in this entry. V gave up 6 bases and J gave up 0 bases; unmatched junction bases: 4. Per the germline V gene, CDR1 is SNHLY and CDR2 is FYNNEI. The CDR3 is 16 amino acids. The source of the sample is a study of T cell repertoires in cytomegalovirus infection. One entry per CDR3 protein, called by TCRdb with MiXCR from the reads. The table lists just under 550,000 distinct CDR3 sequences, around 27% of them singletons. This TCR derives from a human donor in good health (CMV status not recorded). Some clones in this sample may be carry-over from other donors' samples. The rearrangement links TRBV2 to TRBJ1-6; 8 bases are shared with TRBD1. Input material: PBMCs. The CDR3 nucleotides are TGTGCCAGCAGGGACAGGGCGAGCTCCTATAATTCACCCCTCCACTTT. As protein: CASRDRASSYNSPLHF.